These 2 T cell receptor beta chains were sequenced from one sample in a study of CD8 T cells in ankylosing spondylitis. Broader study findings: Made up of about eight highly homologous variants, a TCR beta motif appeared characteristic of ankylosing spondylitis blood.

TCRdb re-called the 5' RACE reads with MiXCR, one entry per CDR3 protein. This sample yields about 220,000 distinct CDR3 sequences, of which around 6.6% are seen a single time; 14% belongs to the top ten. No antigen has been assigned to these receptors. Material for sequencing was blood, either unsorted or a sorted T cell fraction (not recorded which). The receptors originated from a male donor with ankylosing spondylitis.

This clonotype was seen only a few times. The rearrangement joins TRBV19 to TRBJ2-3; D remains unclear. The germline V and J ends were trimmed by 7 bases and 3 bases, with 5 bases remaining between them. Germline values: CDR1 LNHDA, CDR2 SQIVND (reference sequence). The CDR3 spans 11 residues. The DNA of the CDR3 is TGTGCCAGTACCTCTACAGATACGCAGTATTTT. Translated, it gives CASTSTDTQYF.

This clonotype was recorded many times. The V and J genes are TRBV29-1 and TRBJ1-1; D remains ambiguous. From germline, CDR1 is SQVTM and CDR2 ANQGSEA. Trimming pared 6 bases from V and 3 bases from J, leaving 20 bases between. The CDR3 spans 15 residues. The CDR3 loop is CSVAGSSFLHTEAFF. The CDR3 DNA reads TGCAGCGTGGCGGGATCAAGTTTTCTCCACACTGAAGCTTTCTTT.